This TCR beta chain originates from a study of tumor-infiltrating lymphocytes in primary liver carcinoma. CDR1 is GTSNPN, CDR2 SVGIG, per germline (reference sequence). V was trimmed by 2 bases and J by 6 bases, leaving 11 bases between them. The CDR3 sequence is 13 residues long. The study extracted blood RNA from unsorted whole blood and also extracted germline DNA. TCR beta cDNA was reverse-transcribed from around 0.55 ug of total RNA. The reaction used a constant-region primer and ProtoScript II reverse transcriptase. Construction of TCR beta libraries relied on three successive nested multiplex PCR rounds employing slightly modified ARM-PCR. Amplification in the first two PCR rounds was performed using TRBV1-TRBV30 forward primers and a C-beta reverse primer for around 11 cycles each. TCRdb re-derived calls from the multiplex PCR reads in MiXCR, one entry per CDR3 protein. The table includes 300,000 to 400,000 distinct CDR3 sequences, less than 65% detected once.

The receptor was derived from a man aged 35 to 55 with primary liver carcinoma and hepatitis B virus infection. V usage is TRBV30 and J usage is TRBJ2-1; D gene uncertain. What was sequenced was peripheral blood. In DNA, the CDR3 is TGTGCCTGGAGTCTTGGTCTCCCCAATGAGCAGTTCTTC. This codes for CAWSLGLPNEQFF.